A selection of T cell receptor beta chains follows, all from one sample in a study of shared clonotypes between healthy human individuals. Clones were sequenced by immunoSEQ multiplex PCR, and TCRdb holds only the in-frame ones, with some missing. The table shows about 1 million clones, with roughly 70% occurring only once. Sequenced input: memory CD4+ T cells sorted from blood. Source of these receptors: a man aged 18 to 35 in good health. Both conserved end residues are part of each CDR3. Each record gives: CDR3 length, V gene, D gene, clone size, J gene, CDR3 protein, CDR3 DNA. The D gene is left open where the match is weak. Clone size is stated in some rows and not others, as once, few, many or a class when expanded.

length: 13
V: TRBV7-9
D: -
size: few
J: TRBJ1-3
CDR3: CASSRRSGNTIYF
DNA: TGTGCCAGCAGCCGTCGCAGTGGAAACACCATATATTTT

length: 16
V: TRBV18
D: TRBD2
size: -
J: TRBJ2-1
CDR3: CASSPSTSGVANEQFF
DNA: TGTGCCAGCTCACCATCGACTAGCGGGGTGGCCAATGAGCAGTTCTTC

length: 17
V: TRBV5-1
D: -
size: -
J: TRBJ2-6
CDR3: CASSLEQRGSGANVLTF
DNA: TGCGCCAGCAGCTTGGAACAGAGGGGCTCTGGGGCCAACGTCCTGACTTTC

length: 14
V: TRBV15
D: -
size: few
J: TRBJ2-2
CDR3: CATSRRRDTGELFF
DNA: TGTGCCACCAGCAGGAGGAGGGACACCGGGGAGCTGTTTTTT

length: 16
V: TRBV5-4
D: TRBD2
size: once
J: TRBJ2-1
CDR3: CASINQGGLAYNEQFF
DNA: TGTGCCAGCATCAATCAAGGGGGACTAGCCTACAATGAGCAGTTCTTC

length: 16
V: TRBV4-1
D: TRBD1
size: -
J: TRBJ2-3
CDR3: CASSLAGGNLPDTQYF
DNA: TGCGCCAGCAGCTTAGCAGGGGGAAACCTCCCAGATACGCAGTATTTT

length: 14
V: TRBV19
D: -
size: -
J: TRBJ1-3
CDR3: CALRALGVRNTIYF
DNA: TGTGCCCTGCGGGCCCTCGGGGTTAGAAACACCATATATTTT

length: 12
V: TRBV5-1
D: -
size: few
J: TRBJ2-3
CDR3: CASSLYLDTQYF
DNA: TGCGCCAGCAGCCTCTACTTGGATACGCAGTATTTT

length: 15
V: TRBV6-6
D: -
size: -
J: TRBJ1-3
CDR3: CASSLGYTPGNTIYF
DNA: TGTGCCAGCAGTTTAGGGTATACCCCTGGAAACACCATATATTTT

length: 14
V: TRBV9
D: -
size: -
J: TRBJ2-3
CDR3: CASSVSVVRDTQYF
DNA: TGTGCCAGCAGCGTATCGGTTGTTAGAGATACGCAGTATTTT

length: 15
V: TRBV11-2
D: -
size: -
J: TRBJ2-1
CDR3: CASSLETASYNEQFF
DNA: TGTGCCAGCAGCTTAGAGACTGCCTCCTACAATGAGCAGTTCTTC

length: 15
V: TRBV7-2
D: TRBD1
size: -
J: TRBJ2-7
CDR3: CASSRTGQGAYEQYF
DNA: TGTGCCAGCAGCCGTACGGGGCAGGGGGCCTACGAGCAGTACTTC

length: 12
V: TRBV9
D: -
size: -
J: TRBJ1-2
CDR3: CASSFDFYGYTF
DNA: TGTGCCAGCAGCTTCGACTTCTATGGCTACACCTTC

length: 13
V: TRBV30
D: -
size: few
J: TRBJ1-1
CDR3: CAWSVGVSTEAFF
DNA: TGTGCCTGGAGTGTCGGGGTTTCCACTGAAGCTTTCTTT

length: 15
V: TRBV5-1
D: TRBD1
size: -
J: TRBJ1-2
CDR3: CASSPTQGTNYGYTF
DNA: TGCGCCAGCAGCCCTACACAGGGGACCAACTATGGCTACACCTTC

length: 13
V: TRBV2
D: -
size: -
J: TRBJ2-7
CDR3: CASSVGRYYEQYF
DNA: TGTGCCAGCAGTGTGGGCAGGTACTACGAGCAGTACTTC

length: 16
V: TRBV18
D: TRBD2
size: once
J: TRBJ2-7
CDR3: CASSPRPGLAFQEQYF
DNA: TGTGCCAGCTCACCTCGACCGGGACTAGCCTTCCAAGAGCAGTACTTC

length: 15
V: TRBV6-5
D: -
size: -
J: TRBJ1-6
CDR3: CASSYSQGKDSPLHF
DNA: TGTGCCAGCAGTTACTCGCAGGGTAAAGATTCACCCCTCCACTTT

length: 18
V: TRBV14
D: -
size: -
J: TRBJ2-6
CDR3: CASSPRQGGLSGANVLTF
DNA: TGTGCCAGCAGCCCCAGACAGGGAGGTCTCTCTGGGGCCAACGTCCTGACTTTC

length: 15
V: TRBV5-1
D: TRBD1
size: -
J: TRBJ2-4
CDR3: CASSKGTGGTYIQYF
DNA: TGCGCCAGCAGCAAAGGGACAGGGGGCACCTACATTCAGTACTTC

length: 14
V: TRBV9
D: TRBD1
size: once
J: TRBJ1-1
CDR3: CASSAGQGMAEAFF
DNA: TGTGCCAGCAGCGCGGGACAGGGGATGGCTGAAGCTTTCTTT

length: 12
V: TRBV5-6
D: -
size: -
J: TRBJ1-2
CDR3: CASSLRRDGYTF
DNA: TGTGCCAGCAGCTTGCGTCGTGATGGCTACACCTTC

length: 15
V: TRBV11-1
D: -
size: -
J: TRBJ2-7
CDR3: CASSLWAKGGNEQYF
DNA: TGTGCCAGCAGCTTATGGGCCAAGGGGGGCAACGAGCAGTACTTC

length: 13
V: TRBV10-3
D: TRBD1
size: -
J: TRBJ2-1
CDR3: CAINGQAYNEQFF
DNA: TGTGCCATCAACGGACAGGCCTACAATGAGCAGTTCTTC

length: 15
V: TRBV10-3
D: TRBD1
size: -
J: TRBJ1-5
CDR3: CAIRATGAGNQPQHF
DNA: TGTGCCATCAGGGCGACAGGGGCCGGCAATCAGCCCCAGCATTTT

length: 15
V: TRBV2
D: TRBD1
size: once
J: TRBJ2-7
CDR3: CASSEEAGGNYEQYF
DNA: TGTGCCAGCAGTGAAGAGGCAGGGGGCAACTACGAGCAGTACTTC

length: 15
V: TRBV7-3
D: -
size: -
J: TRBJ1-3
CDR3: CASSLEGGSGNTIYF
DNA: TGTGCCAGCAGCTTAGAAGGTGGCTCTGGAAACACCATATATTTT

length: 16
V: TRBV25-1
D: TRBD2
size: -
J: TRBJ2-1
CDR3: CASSGGLAFSYNEQFF
DNA: TGTGCCAGCAGTGGGGGACTAGCGTTCTCCTACAATGAGCAGTTCTTC

length: 15
V: TRBV6-1
D: -
size: once
J: TRBJ1-3
CDR3: CASTVEGLAGNTIYF
DNA: TGTGCCAGCACCGTTGAGGGACTAGCTGGAAACACCATATATTTT

length: 16
V: TRBV4-3
D: TRBD2
size: -
J: TRBJ2-2
CDR3: CASSRASGTNTGELFF
DNA: TGCGCCAGCAGCCGAGCTAGCGGAACGAACACCGGGGAGCTGTTTTTT

length: 13
V: TRBV2
D: -
size: -
J: TRBJ1-2
CDR3: CASIQRSNYGYTF
DNA: TGTGCCAGCATTCAGCGTTCCAACTATGGCTACACCTTC

length: 15
V: TRBV27
D: -
size: -
J: TRBJ1-6
CDR3: CASSLSVGRGSPLHF
DNA: TGTGCCAGCAGTTTGTCAGTAGGAAGAGGTTCACCCCTCCACTTT

length: 15
V: TRBV4-3
D: -
size: few
J: TRBJ2-3
CDR3: CASSPNGGAKDTQYF
DNA: TGCGCCAGCAGCCCCAATGGGGGAGCGAAAGATACGCAGTATTTT

length: 14
V: TRBV5-1
D: -
size: -
J: TRBJ2-7
CDR3: CASSGNGAFYEQYF
DNA: TGCGCCAGCAGCGGGAACGGGGCCTTTTACGAGCAGTACTTC

length: 15
V: TRBV30
D: -
size: -
J: TRBJ1-1
CDR3: CAWSFSGGAYTEAFF
DNA: TGTGCCTGGAGTTTCTCTGGGGGGGCATACACTGAAGCTTTCTTT

length: 15
V: TRBV2
D: TRBD1
size: once
J: TRBJ2-2
CDR3: CASSGTTGGGGELFF
DNA: TGTGCCAGCAGTGGTACTACAGGGGGCGGCGGGGAGCTGTTTTTT

length: 14
V: TRBV6-5
D: TRBD2
size: -
J: TRBJ2-2
CDR3: CASISSGGDEELFF
DNA: TGTGCCAGCATATCTAGCGGGGGGGATGAGGAGCTGTTTTTT

length: 11
V: TRBV6-5
D: -
size: -
J: TRBJ1-1
CDR3: CASRLNTEAFF
DNA: TGTGCCAGCAGACTGAACACTGAAGCTTTCTTT

length: 15
V: TRBV4-1
D: -
size: few
J: TRBJ1-2
CDR3: CASSQEAEASYGYTF
DNA: TGCGCCAGCAGCCAAGAGGCCGAAGCCTCGTATGGCTACACCTTC

length: 15
V: TRBV4-1
D: -
size: -
J: TRBJ2-7
CDR3: CASSQPGLDPYEQYF
DNA: TGCGCCAGCAGCCAGCCAGGACTGGACCCCTACGAGCAGTACTTC

length: 15
V: TRBV5-1
D: TRBD1
size: -
J: TRBJ2-2
CDR3: CASSRDSPFTGELFF
DNA: TGCGCCAGCAGCAGGGACAGTCCGTTTACCGGGGAGCTGTTTTTT

length: 15
V: TRBV28
D: TRBD1
size: once
J: TRBJ1-2
CDR3: CASTTPDRFNYGYTF
DNA: TGTGCCAGCACGACACCGGACAGGTTTAACTATGGCTACACCTTC

length: 13
V: TRBV6-5
D: -
size: few
J: TRBJ2-3
CDR3: CASRPGETDTQYF
DNA: TGTGCCAGCAGACCAGGGGAAACAGATACGCAGTATTTT

length: 14
V: TRBV6-1
D: -
size: few
J: TRBJ1-2
CDR3: CASSEPGFSYGYTF
DNA: TGTGCCAGCAGTGAACCTGGTTTCAGCTATGGCTACACCTTC

length: 15
V: TRBV5-1
D: -
size: -
J: TRBJ2-7
CDR3: CASSGRTDVIYEQYF
DNA: TGCGCCAGCAGCGGGCGGACAGATGTGATCTACGAGCAGTACTTC

length: 19
V: TRBV27
D: TRBD2
size: -
J: TRBJ2-1
CDR3: CASSLRGGSGTSGGNEQFF
DNA: TGTGCCAGCAGTTTACGTGGTGGATCCGGGACTAGCGGGGGAAATGAGCAGTTCTTC

length: 14
V: TRBV7-2
D: -
size: few
J: TRBJ2-5
CDR3: CASKQMGGLGTQYF
DNA: TGTGCCAGCAAACAAATGGGGGGACTTGGGACCCAGTACTTC